In its sample, the clone carrying this TCR beta chain was seen once. Its antigen is unidentified. This entry comes from a study of blood T cells in healthy people across ages. A sample-barcoded 5' primer and a J-beta primer mix were used in a second PCR of about 6 to 11 cycles. Researchers report that each sample yielded at least 2.5 million CDR3-containing paired-end reads. TCRdb analysed the 5' RACE reads with MiXCR anew, one entry per CDR3 protein. In the table there are around 1,800,000 distinct CDR3 sequences, roughly 43% of which are singletons. Total RNA was isolated from each sample in quantities of at least 5.5 micrograms. V lost 5 bases and J 4 bases, leaving 12 bases between the germline ends. Per germline, CDR1 SGHVS and CDR2 FQNEAQ. There are 14 residues in the CDR3. The study, taken as a whole, reports: In older individuals, TCR beta diversity per million T cells was lower, falling roughly linearly with age.

The chain links TRBV7-8 to TRBJ1-5; tentatively, D is TRBD1 (5 bases). Material for sequencing was blood. This sequence was found in a human donor in good health. Written as DNA, the CDR3 is TGTGCCAGCAGCCCACCCGGGACGAATCAGCCCCAGCATTTT. Its protein product is CASSPPGTNQPQHF.